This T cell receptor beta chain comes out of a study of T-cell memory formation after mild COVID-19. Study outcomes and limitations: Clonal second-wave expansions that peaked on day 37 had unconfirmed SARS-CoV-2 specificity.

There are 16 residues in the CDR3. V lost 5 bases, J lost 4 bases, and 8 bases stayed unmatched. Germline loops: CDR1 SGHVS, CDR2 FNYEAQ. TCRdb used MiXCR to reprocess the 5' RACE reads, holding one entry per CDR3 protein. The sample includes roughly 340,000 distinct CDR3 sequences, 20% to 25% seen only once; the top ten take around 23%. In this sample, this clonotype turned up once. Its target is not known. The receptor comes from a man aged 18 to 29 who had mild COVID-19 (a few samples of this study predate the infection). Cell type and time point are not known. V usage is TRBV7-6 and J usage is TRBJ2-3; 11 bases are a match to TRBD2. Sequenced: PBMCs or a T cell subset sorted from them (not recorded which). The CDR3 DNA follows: TGTGCCAGCAGCCCAGGTAGCGGGGGGGCTCCAGATACGCAGTATTTT. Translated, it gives CASSPGSGGAPDTQYF.